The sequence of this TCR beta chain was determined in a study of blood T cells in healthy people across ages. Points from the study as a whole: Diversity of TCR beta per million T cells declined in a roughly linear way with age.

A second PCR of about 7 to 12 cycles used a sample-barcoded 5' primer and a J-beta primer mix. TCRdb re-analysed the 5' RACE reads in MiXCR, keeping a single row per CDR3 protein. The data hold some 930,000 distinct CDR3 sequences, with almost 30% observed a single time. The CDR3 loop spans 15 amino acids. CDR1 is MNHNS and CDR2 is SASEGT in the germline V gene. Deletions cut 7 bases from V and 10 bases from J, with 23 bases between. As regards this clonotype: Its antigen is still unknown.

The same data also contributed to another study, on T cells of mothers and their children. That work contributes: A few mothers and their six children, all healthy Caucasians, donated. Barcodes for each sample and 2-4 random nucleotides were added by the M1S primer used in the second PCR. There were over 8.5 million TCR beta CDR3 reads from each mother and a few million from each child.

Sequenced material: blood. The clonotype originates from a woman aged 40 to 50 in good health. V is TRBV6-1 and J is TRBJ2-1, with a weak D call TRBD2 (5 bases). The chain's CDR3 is CASTTGVRGSGEQFF. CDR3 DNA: TGTGCCAGCACTACGGGTGTCCGGGGTAGTGGAGAGCAGTTCTTC.